The 16 T cell receptor beta chains below were found in one sample sequenced in a study of human T cells and chemical hapten exposure. Whole blood, unfractionated, served as the material for total RNA extraction. TCRdb recomputed calls from the 5' RACE reads with MiXCR, one row per CDR3 protein. The table has 120,000 to 150,000 distinct CDR3 sequences, about 4.3% seen once. Receptors originate from a female donor in good health.

This clonotype occurred many times. CDR3 region: CASSYSGRTDTQYF. In nucleotides, the CDR3 is TGTGCCAGCAGTTACTCAGGACGCACAGATACGCAGTATTTT. The chain links TRBV6-6 to TRBJ2-3; D is uncertain. Germline assignment: CDR1 MNHNY and CDR2 SVGAGI (reference sequence). The CDR3 extends over 14 amino acids. V shed 0 bases and J shed 1 base, with 5 bases lying between them.

This clonotype was detected many times. The rearrangement joins TRBV7-9 to TRBJ1-5; D remains unclear. With 1 base removed from V and 4 bases from J, the gap between germline ends came to 8 bases. Germline V CDR1 and CDR2: SEHNR, FQNEAQ (reference sequence). The CDR3 loop spans 14 amino acids. CDR3 loop: CASSLGRNNQPQHF. DNA of the CDR3: TGTGCCAGCAGCTTAGGCCGGAATAATCAGCCCCAGCATTTT. Using reference TRBV7-9 and TRBJ1-5 for the parts outside the CDR3, the full variable domain is DTGVSQNPRHKITKRGQNVTFRCDPISEHNRLYWYRQTLGQGPEFLTYFQNEAQLEKSRLLSDRFSAERPKGSFSTLEIQRTEQGDSAMYLCASSLGRNNQPQHFGDGTRLSIL.

This clonotype was recorded at least ten times. The V gene is TRBV5-6, the J gene TRBJ2-2; 8 bases align to TRBD2. The CDR3 is 16 amino acids. Trimming took 0 bases from V and 5 from J; bases not matched to a gene: 6. Germline-derived CDR1 and CDR2 are SGHDT and YYEEEE. CDR3: CASSLVGGARTGELFF. The CDR3 DNA is TGTGCCAGCAGCTTGGTCGGGGGGGCTCGTACCGGGGAGCTGTTTTTT. Drawing the rest from reference TRBV5-6 and TRBJ2-2, the complete variable domain is DAGVTQSPTHLIKTRGQQVTLRCSPKSGHDTVSWYQQALGQGPQFIFQYYEEEERQRGNFPDRFSGHQFPNYSSELNVNALLLGDSALYLCASSLVGGARTGELFFGEGSRLTVL.

This clonotype showed up just once. Mismatch with germline at one junction end may stem from a read error. The chain combines TRBV29-1 with TRBJ1-2, with 7 positions matching TRBD1. The CDR3 spans 16 residues. Germline CDR1 SQVTM, CDR2 ANQGSEA. For the CDR3, the DNA is TGCAGCGTTGGTAGGACAGGACAAAACAGAAACTATGGCGACACCTTC. This translates into CSVGRTGQNRNYGDTF.

The V and J genes are TRBV28 and TRBJ2-7; 10 nucleotides match TRBD1. The CDR3 is made up of 16 amino acids. Trimming took 4 bases from V and 5 from J; bases not matched to a gene: 11. The germline gives CDR1 MDHEN, CDR2 SYDVKM. The chain's CDR3 is CASSSLIRTGGDEQYF. CDR3 sequence (DNA): TGTGCCAGCAGTTCCCTTATCAGGACAGGGGGTGACGAGCAGTACTTC.

This clonotype was counted between two and nine times. The genes are TRBV5-5 and TRBJ2-3, with D maybe TRBD2 (6 bases). Looked up from germline, CDR1 is SGHKS and CDR2 is YYEKEE (reference sequence). The CDR3 has 17 residues. V was pared by 4 bases and J by 1 base, with 19 bases between. The CDR3 loop reads CASSRIGAGGGTDTQYF. As DNA, the CDR3 is TGTGCCAGCAGCAGGATAGGTGCCGGGGGAGGCACAGATACGCAGTATTTT.

This clonotype was detected many times. This chain connects TRBV7-3 to TRBJ1-2; 9 nucleotides line up with TRBD1. In germline, CDR1 is SGHTA, CDR2 FQGTGA. There are 15 residues in the CDR3. Germline trimming cut 5 bases from V and 4 bases from J; bases unmatched to any gene: 8. The CDR3 DNA follows: TGTGCCAGCAGCACATCGGGACAGGGAGCCTATGGCTACACCTTC. Its translation: CASSTSGQGAYGYTF. Together with reference TRBV7-3 and TRBJ1-2, the CDR3 gives the full variable domain: GAGVSQTPSNKVTEKGKYVELRCDPISGHTALYWYRQSLGQGPEFLIYFQGTGAADDSGLPNDRFFAVRPEGSVSTLKIQRTERGDSAVYLCASSTSGQGAYGYTFGSGTRLTVV.

This clonotype was recorded many times. The CDR3 nucleotides read TGTGCCAGCAGTTCGCCCATAGGGGGGCAGAAGCCCCAGCATTTT. Translation: CASSSPIGGQKPQHF. The chain has TRBV6-2 or TRBV6-3 and TRBJ1-5, with D tentatively TRBD1 (6 bases). Per the germline V gene, CDR1 is MNHEY and CDR2 is SVGEGT. V lost 4 bases, J lost 8 bases, and 18 bases lay in between. The CDR3 spans 15 residues.

The CDR3 DNA is TGCGCCAGCAGTTTTGACCGATATGGCTACACCTTC. This translates into CASSFDRYGYTF. The chain uses TRBV5-1 and TRBJ1-2; unclear D gene. Germline-derived CDR1 and CDR2 are SGHRS and YFSETQ. V lost 5 bases and J 5 bases, leaving 10 bases between the germline ends. There are 12 residues in the CDR3.

This clonotype was seen repeatedly, ten times or more. The V gene is TRBV7-4, the J gene TRBJ2-5, with 7 bases identical to TRBD1. The CDR3 is made up of 15 amino acids. V trimming: 4 bases; J trimming: 1 base; junction bases outside the gene matches: 6. Per the germline V gene, CDR1 is SGHVT and CDR2 is SQSDAQ. CDR3 coding DNA: TGTGCCAGCAGCTACACCCGACAGGGCCAAGAGACCCAGTACTTC. As protein: CASSYTRQGQETQYF.

This clonotype was counted at least ten times. The chain recombines TRBV18 with TRBJ1-3; no clear D. CDR3 length equals 16 residues. Looked up from germline, CDR1 is KGHSH and CDR2 is LQKENI. With 0 bases removed from V and 1 base from J, the gap between germline ends came to 10 bases. The CDR3 is CASSPPSAGSGNTIYF. The CDR3 DNA sequence: TGTGCCAGCTCACCACCCAGCGCGGGTTCTGGAAACACCATATATTTT.

This clonotype has at least ten counts. The V and J genes are TRBV7-9 and TRBJ2-7; a weak D match, TRBD1 (6 bases). The CDR3 is 14 residues long. Germline CDR1 reads SEHNR; CDR2 reads FQNEAQ (reference sequence). V dropped 5 bases and J dropped 3 bases, with 14 bases sitting between them. Here the CDR3 DNA reads TGTGCCAGCAGCAAAGACAGGCACGACTACGAGCAGTACTTC. Amino acids: CASSKDRHDYEQYF.

This clonotype was picked up many times. The rearrangement uses TRBV5-1 and TRBJ1-1; 9 nucleotides match TRBD1. V trimming: 5 bases; J trimming: 7 bases; junction bases outside the gene matches: 9. CDR1 is SGHRS and CDR2 is YFSETQ in the germline V gene. This CDR3 contains 14 residues. CDR3 loop: CASREQGAGGEAFF. Written as DNA, the CDR3 is TGCGCCAGCAGGGAACAGGGGGCAGGCGGTGAAGCTTTCTTT.

In its sample, this clonotype was seen many times. The chain couples TRBV6-5 to TRBJ2-6; D call uncertain. Germline CDR1 and CDR2: MNHEY and SVGAGI. The V and J ends lost 5 bases and 1 base respectively, with 6 bases between them. The CDR3 is 14 residues long. CDR3 coding DNA: TGTGCCAGCAGTAAACAATCTGGGGCCAACGTCCTGACTTTC. Amino acid sequence: CASSKQSGANVLTF.

In this sample, this clonotype turned up many times. This chain joins TRBV9 and TRBJ2-6, with D tentatively TRBD1 or TRBD2 (5 bases each). The germline V and J ends were trimmed by 4 bases and 4 bases, with 12 bases remaining between them. This CDR3 contains 15 residues. CDR1 and CDR2 (germline): SGDLS, YYNGEE. The chain's CDR3 is CASSMRGVGANVLTF. The CDR3 DNA reads as TGTGCCAGCAGCATGAGGGGTGTGGGGGCCAACGTCCTGACTTTC.

Ten or more counts support this clonotype. V is TRBV9 and J is TRBJ2-7, with 7 bases identical to TRBD2. J gave up 4 bases and V 2 bases, and 6 bases lay outside the gene matches. The CDR3 contains 14 residues. The germline gives CDR1 SGDLS, CDR2 YYNGEE. The CDR3 protein is CASSVGGETYEQYF. Here the CDR3 DNA reads TGTGCCAGCAGCGTTGGGGGGGAAACGTACGAGCAGTACTTC.